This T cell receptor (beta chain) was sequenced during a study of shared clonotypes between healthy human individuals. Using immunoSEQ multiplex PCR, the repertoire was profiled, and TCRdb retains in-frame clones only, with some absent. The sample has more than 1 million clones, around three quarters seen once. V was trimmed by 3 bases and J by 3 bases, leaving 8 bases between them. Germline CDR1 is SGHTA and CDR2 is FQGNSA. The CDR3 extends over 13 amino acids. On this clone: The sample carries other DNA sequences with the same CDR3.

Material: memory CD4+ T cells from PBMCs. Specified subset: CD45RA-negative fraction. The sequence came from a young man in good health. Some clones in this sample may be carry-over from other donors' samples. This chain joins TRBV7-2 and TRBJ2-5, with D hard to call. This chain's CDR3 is CASSFVREETQYF. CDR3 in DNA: TGTGCCAGCAGCTTTGTCCGGGAAGAGACCCAGTACTTC.